This TCR beta chain was sequenced in a study of OX40 agonist ivuxolimab in advanced cancers. Study results and caveats: At 0.1 to 3.0 mg/kg and by week 6, clonal expansion occurred in CD4+ and CD8+ blood T cells. The study found among the lowest clonal expansion in partial responders at 0.1-3.0 mg/kg. Antigen specificity was not determined for the expanded peripheral T cells.

V lost 0 bases and J lost 7, with 15 bases in between. The germline CDR1 and CDR2 sequences are LNHNV and YYDKDF (reference sequence). The CDR3 runs to 15 residues. Sequenced by immunoSEQ multiplex PCR; TCRdb stores in-frame clones only, minus some. The repertoire holds about 77,000 clones, around 83% seen once, with under 2.5% in the top ten. A note on this clone: Its antigen is not known.

The clonotype originates from an adult with an advanced solid tumor such as melanoma, head and neck, liver or kidney cancer. Here the sequenced sample was CD4+ or CD8+ T cells sorted from blood, taken in a trial of the OX40 agonist ivuxolimab. The chain uses TRBV15 and TRBJ1-2, with D unresolved. The CDR3 region has the DNA TGTGCCACCAGCAGAGATTTGGCTAAAGGGCCTGGCTACACCTTC. Its translation is CATSRDLAKGPGYTF. The entire variable domain, with the rest obtained from reference TRBV15 and TRBJ1-2, is as follows: DAMVIQNPRYQVTQFGKPVTLSCSQTLNHNVMYWYQQKSSQAPKLLFHYYDKDFNNEADTPDNFQSRRPNTSFCFLDIRSPGLGDTAMYLCATSRDLAKGPGYTFGSGTRLTVV.